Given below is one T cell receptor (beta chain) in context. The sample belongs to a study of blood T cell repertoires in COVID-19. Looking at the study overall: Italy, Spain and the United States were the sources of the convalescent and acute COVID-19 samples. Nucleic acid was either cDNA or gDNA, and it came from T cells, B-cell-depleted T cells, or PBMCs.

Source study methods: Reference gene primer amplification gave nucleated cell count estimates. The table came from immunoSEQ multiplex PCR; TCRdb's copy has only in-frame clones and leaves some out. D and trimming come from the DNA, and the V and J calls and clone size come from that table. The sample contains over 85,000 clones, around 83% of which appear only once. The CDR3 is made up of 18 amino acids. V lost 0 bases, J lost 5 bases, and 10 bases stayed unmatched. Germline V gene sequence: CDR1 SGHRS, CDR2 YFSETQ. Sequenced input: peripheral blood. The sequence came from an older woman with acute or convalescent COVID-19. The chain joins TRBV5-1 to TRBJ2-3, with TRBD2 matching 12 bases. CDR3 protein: CASSLVLAGGSAQDTQYF. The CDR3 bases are TGCGCCAGCAGCTTGGTACTAGCGGGGGGCTCAGCTCAAGATACGCAGTATTTT.